The entry below describes one TCR beta chain. The antigen is not known. CDR3 size: 16 residues. With 0 bases removed from V and 3 bases from J, the gap between germline ends came to 14 bases. Germline lookup yields CDR1 SGHDN and CDR2 FVKESK. The PCR had 60 Vbeta and 13 Jbeta primers. Repertoires were generated with immunoSEQ multiplex PCR, while TCRdb's copy carries only in-frame clones and drops some. This table has 150,000 to 200,000 clones, 80% appearing once. The data were obtained in a study of cytomegalovirus exposure and HLA in healthy donors. General study results and limits: For most subjects, TCR beta sequences were reported to predict HLA-A and HLA-B alleles with accuracy. Segments of the TCR beta V type were, in most cases, productive about 87% or about 30% of the time in an earlier analysis. TCR beta chains associated with HLA were, in a later analysis, more clonally expanded than equally common others. Reportedly, diagnosis of cytomegalovirus status by the classifier showed high specificity and sensitivity.

This chain joins TRBV14 and TRBJ1-2; tentatively, D is TRBD1 (6 bases). The sample comprised PBMCs. The origin of this receptor is a boy younger than 18 in good health and CMV-seronegative. The CDR3 protein is CASSQDGQGFHYGYTF. Here the CDR3 DNA reads TGTGCCAGCAGCCAAGACGGGCAGGGGTTTCACTATGGCTACACCTTC.